This T cell receptor (beta chain) emerged from a study of early T cells in non-severe SARS-CoV-2 infection. TCRdb reanalysed the 5' RACE reads using MiXCR and keeps one entry per CDR3 protein. Here the sample spans tens of thousands of distinct CDR3 sequences, around 14% being singletons. This clonotype showed up just a few times. The length of the CDR3 is 12 residues. V dropped 7 bases and J dropped 11 bases, with 17 bases sitting between them. Germline values: CDR1 MNHEY, CDR2 SVGEGT. The sequence came from an adult who was a healthcare worker with PCR-confirmed SARS-CoV-2 infection or an uninfected control (not recorded which). Specimen: whole blood. This chain connects TRBV6-2 or TRBV6-3 to TRBJ1-1, with D possibly being TRBD1 (5 bases). The CDR3 DNA reads as TGTGCCAGCATCGCAGCACAGCGGGGGGCTTTCTTT. This encodes CASIAAQRGAFF.